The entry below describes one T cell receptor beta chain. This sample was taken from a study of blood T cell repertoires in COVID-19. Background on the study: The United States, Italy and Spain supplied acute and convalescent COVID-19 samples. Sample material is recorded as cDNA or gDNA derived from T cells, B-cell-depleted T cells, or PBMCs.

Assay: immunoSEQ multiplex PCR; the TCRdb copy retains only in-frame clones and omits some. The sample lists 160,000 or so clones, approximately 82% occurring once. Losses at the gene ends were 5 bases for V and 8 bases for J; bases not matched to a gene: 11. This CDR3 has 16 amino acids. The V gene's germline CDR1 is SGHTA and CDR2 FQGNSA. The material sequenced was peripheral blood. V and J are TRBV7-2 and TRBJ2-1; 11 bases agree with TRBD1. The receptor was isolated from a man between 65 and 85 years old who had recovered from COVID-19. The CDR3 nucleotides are TGTGCCAGCAGCAGCCGAGGGACAGGGGGACGGGATGAGCAGTTCTTC. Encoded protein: CASSSRGTGGRDEQFF.